This T cell receptor beta chain was sequenced for a study of cytomegalovirus exposure and HLA in healthy donors. Overall study context: The 100 to 150 validation repertoires were reported in a later analysis to have been generated on the same platform as the roughly 680 first-cohort repertoires. Overall study findings and caveats: Overall, roughly 170 TCR beta chains were annotated as cytomegalovirus-associated. In a later analysis, first-cohort TCR clusters were found to tend to co-occur in the 120 or so validation repertoires.

Among the 90 to 150 subjects of the validation cohort, separate from the approximately 700-subject first cohort, were the donors. Repertoires were generated with immunoSEQ multiplex PCR, while TCRdb's copy carries only in-frame clones and drops some. The data hold 150,000 or so clones, with roughly 90% observed a single time. Concerning this clone itself: The antigen is unknown.

The material sequenced was PBMCs. This TCR was recovered from a man younger than 35 in good health and CMV-seropositive.

This chain's CDR3 is CASSNRVDSPLHF. The CDR3 coding sequence is TGTGCCAGCAGTAACAGGGTGGATTCACCCCTCCACTTT. This sequence joins TRBV27 and TRBJ1-6; perhaps TRBD1 as D (6 bases). Trimming took off 5 bases at V and 8 bases at J, with 10 bases between the two ends. This CDR3 region has 13 residues. From germline, CDR1 is MNHEY and CDR2 SMNVEV (reference sequence).